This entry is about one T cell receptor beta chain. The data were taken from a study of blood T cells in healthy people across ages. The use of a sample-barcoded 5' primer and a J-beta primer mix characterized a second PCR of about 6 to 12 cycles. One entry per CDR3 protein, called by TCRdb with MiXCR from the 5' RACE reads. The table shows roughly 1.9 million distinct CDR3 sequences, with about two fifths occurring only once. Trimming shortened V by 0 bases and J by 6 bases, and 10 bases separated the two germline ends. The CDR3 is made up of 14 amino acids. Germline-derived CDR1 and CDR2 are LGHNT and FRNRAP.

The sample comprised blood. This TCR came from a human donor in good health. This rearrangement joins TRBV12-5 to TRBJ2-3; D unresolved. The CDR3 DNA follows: TGTGCTAGTGGTTTGGTCCCGTCTCGGGATACGCAGTATTTT. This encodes CASGLVPSRDTQYF.